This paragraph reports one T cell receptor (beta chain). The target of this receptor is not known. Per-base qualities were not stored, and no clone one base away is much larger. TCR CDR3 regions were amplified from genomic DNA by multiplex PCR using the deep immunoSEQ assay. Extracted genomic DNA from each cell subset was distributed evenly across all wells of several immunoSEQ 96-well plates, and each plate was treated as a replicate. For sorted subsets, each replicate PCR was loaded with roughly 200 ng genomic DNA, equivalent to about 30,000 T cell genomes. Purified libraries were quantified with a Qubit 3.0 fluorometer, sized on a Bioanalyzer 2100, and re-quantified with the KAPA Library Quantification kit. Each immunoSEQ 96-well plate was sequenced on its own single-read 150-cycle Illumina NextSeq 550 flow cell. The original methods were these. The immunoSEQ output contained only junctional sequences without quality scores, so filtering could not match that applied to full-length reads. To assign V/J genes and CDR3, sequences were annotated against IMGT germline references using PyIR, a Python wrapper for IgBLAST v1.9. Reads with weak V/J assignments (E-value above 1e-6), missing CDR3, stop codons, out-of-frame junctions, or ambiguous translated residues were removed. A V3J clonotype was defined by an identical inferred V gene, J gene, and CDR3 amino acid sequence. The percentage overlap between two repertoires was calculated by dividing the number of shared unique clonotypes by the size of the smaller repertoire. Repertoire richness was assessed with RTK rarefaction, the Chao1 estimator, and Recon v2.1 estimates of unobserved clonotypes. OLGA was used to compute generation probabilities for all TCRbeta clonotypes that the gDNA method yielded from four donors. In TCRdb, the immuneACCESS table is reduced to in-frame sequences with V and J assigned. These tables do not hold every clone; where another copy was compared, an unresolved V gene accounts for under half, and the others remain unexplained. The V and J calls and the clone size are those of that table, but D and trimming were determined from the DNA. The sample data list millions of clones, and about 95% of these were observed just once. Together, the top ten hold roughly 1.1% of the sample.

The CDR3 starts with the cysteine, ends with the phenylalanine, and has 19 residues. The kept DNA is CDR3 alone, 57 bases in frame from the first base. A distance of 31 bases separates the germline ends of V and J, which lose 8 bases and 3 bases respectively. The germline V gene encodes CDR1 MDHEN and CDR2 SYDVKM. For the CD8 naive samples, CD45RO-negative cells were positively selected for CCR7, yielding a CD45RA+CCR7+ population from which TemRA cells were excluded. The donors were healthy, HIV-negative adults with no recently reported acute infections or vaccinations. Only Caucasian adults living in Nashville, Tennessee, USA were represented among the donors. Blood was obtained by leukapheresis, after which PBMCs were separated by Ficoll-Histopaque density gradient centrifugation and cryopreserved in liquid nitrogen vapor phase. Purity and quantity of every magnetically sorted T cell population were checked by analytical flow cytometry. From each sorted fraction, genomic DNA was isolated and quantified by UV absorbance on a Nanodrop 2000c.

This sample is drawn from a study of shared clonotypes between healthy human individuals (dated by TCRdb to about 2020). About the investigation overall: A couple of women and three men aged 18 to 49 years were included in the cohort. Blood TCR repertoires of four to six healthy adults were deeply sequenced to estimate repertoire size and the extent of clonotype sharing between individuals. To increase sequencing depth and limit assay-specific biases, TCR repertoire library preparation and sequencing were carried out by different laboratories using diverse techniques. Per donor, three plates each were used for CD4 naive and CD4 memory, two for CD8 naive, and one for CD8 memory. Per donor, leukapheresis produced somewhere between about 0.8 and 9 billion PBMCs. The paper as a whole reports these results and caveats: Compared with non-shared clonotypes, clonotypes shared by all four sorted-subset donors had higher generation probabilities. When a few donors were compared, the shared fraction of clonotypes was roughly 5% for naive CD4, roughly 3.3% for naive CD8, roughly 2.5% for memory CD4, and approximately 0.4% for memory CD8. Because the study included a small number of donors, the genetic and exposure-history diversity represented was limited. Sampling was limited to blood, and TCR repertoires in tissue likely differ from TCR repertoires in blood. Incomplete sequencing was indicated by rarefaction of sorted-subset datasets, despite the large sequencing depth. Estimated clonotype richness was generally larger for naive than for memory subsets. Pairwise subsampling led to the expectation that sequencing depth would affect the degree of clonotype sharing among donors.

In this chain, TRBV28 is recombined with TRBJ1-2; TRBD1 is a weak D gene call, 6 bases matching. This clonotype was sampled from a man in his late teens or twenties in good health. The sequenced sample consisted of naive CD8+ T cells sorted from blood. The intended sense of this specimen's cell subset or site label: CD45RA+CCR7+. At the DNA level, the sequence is TGTGCCAGCTTTCCTCAACTTCTGAGGTGGGGGCGAGGGGACTATGGCTACACCTTC. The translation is CASFPQLLRWGRGDYGYTF.